Sequencing of this T cell receptor beta chain was carried out in a study of cytomegalovirus exposure and HLA in healthy donors. At the level of the study: Within an early data release were about 85 million unique TCRs drawn from HLA-typed donors.

Amplification used 60 Vbeta primers and 13 Jbeta primers. Using immunoSEQ multiplex PCR, the repertoire was profiled, and TCRdb retains in-frame clones only, with some absent. The sample consists of under 200,000 clones, roughly 80% of them appearing once. Germline-derived CDR1 and CDR2 are LNHNV and YYDKDF (reference sequence). This CDR3 spans 15 amino acids. The ends were cut back, 2 bases at V and 3 bases at J, with 10 bases in the middle. Remarks on this clone: Its antigen is as yet unknown.

Study-level findings and limits: Researchers reported from a later analysis that most CMV-associated TCR beta chains appeared HLA-restricted. As a later analysis showed, a missense DCLRE1C variant was linked to trimming of TCR beta V- and J-genes. It was 150 to 200 TCR beta chains that were listed as cytomegalovirus-associated.

J is TRBJ2-2 and V is TRBV15; a weak D match, TRBD2 (6 bases). The receptor's source is a woman aged 40 to 49 in good health and CMV-seropositive. Sequencing was done on a sample of PBMCs. The CDR3 DNA follows: TGTGCCACCAGCAGACCGCCGGGGGACACCGGGGAGCTGTTTTTT. This translates into CATSRPPGDTGELFF.